This T cell receptor (beta chain) was sequenced for a study of blood T cell repertoires in COVID-19. Study-wide context: Researchers got acute and convalescent COVID-19 samples from the United States, Italy and Spain. The cDNA or gDNA used as material had been derived from T cells, B-cell-depleted T cells, or PBMCs.

Original handling: Using reference gene primer amplification, nucleated cell counts were estimated. Profiling relied on immunoSEQ multiplex PCR, and the TCRdb table lists in-frame clones only, not all of them. The V and J calls and clone size are taken from that table; D and trimming were inferred from the DNA. In the table there are about 170,000 clones, about 91% of which are singletons. The CDR3 is 13 amino acids. Germline CDR1 reads LGHDT; CDR2 reads YNNKEL (reference sequence). The J segment lost 5 bases and the V segment lost 4 bases, leaving 2 bases of the junction unmatched. The sample comprised peripheral blood. This TCR came from a woman aged 45-65 years with acute or convalescent COVID-19. The chain has TRBV3-1 (or the pseudogene TRBV3-2) and TRBJ1-5, with 7 bases matching TRBD1. The chain's CDR3 is CASSLDRDQPQHF. DNA for the CDR3: TGTGCCAGCAGCCTAGACAGGGATCAGCCCCAGCATTTT.